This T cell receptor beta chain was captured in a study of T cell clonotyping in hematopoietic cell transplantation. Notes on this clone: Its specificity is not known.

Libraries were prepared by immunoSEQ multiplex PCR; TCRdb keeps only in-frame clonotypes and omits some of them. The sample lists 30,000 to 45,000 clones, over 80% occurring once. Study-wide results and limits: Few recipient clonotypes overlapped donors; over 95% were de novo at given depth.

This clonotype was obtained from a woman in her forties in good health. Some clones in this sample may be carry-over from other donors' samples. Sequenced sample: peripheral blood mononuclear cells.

Here the CDR3 DNA reads TGTGCCAGCTCAGGGAGGGATCCTAGGTGGGGCTACACCTTC. The encoded protein is CASSGRDPRWGYTF. This chain links TRBV28 with TRBJ1-2; maybe TRBD1 (5 bases). The CDR3 covers 14 residues. Germline V gene lookup returns CDR1 MDHEN and CDR2 SYDVKM. V was clipped by 8 bases and J by 8 bases, with 21 bases between them.